The 5 T cell receptor beta chains reported below all come from one sample, sequenced in a study of cytomegalovirus exposure and HLA in healthy donors. The PCR contained 60 Vbeta and 13 Jbeta primers. This table comes from immunoSEQ multiplex PCR, and its TCRdb copy is limited to in-frame clones, with some not included. The profile shows 200,000 or so clones, over 75% of them singletons. The sequencing sample was made of PBMCs. The origin of the receptors is a man aged 40-50 years in good health and CMV-seropositive.

The V gene is TRBV9, the J gene TRBJ1-5, with TRBD1 matching 7 bases. The CDR3 runs 15 residues. Germline loops: CDR1 SGDLS, CDR2 YYNGEE. Trimming at V came to 6 bases and at J to 2 bases, leaving 8 bases not matched to a gene. CDR3 amino acids: CASKKKTGRNQPQHF. The CDR3 region has the DNA TGTGCCAGCAAGAAAAAGACAGGGCGCAATCAGCCCCAGCATTTT.

The chain uses TRBV5-4 and TRBJ2-7; TRBD2 matches 13 bases. Unmatched junction bases numbered 3, after V lost 4 bases and J lost 2 bases. CDR3 length equals 15 residues. Germline CDR1 is SGHNT and CDR2 is YYREEE (reference sequence). This CDR3 reads CASSGTSGATYEQYF. The CDR3, as DNA: TGTGCCAGCAGCGGGACTAGCGGGGCCACCTACGAGCAGTACTTC.

The chain couples TRBV9 to TRBJ1-4, with D possibly being TRBD1 (5 bases). V shed 3 bases and J shed 0 bases, with 12 bases lying between them. There are 16 residues in the CDR3. Germline V gene sequence: CDR1 SGDLS, CDR2 YYNGEE. The CDR3 is CASSETGGATNEKLFF. DNA for the CDR3: TGTGCCAGCAGCGAGACCGGGGGTGCAACTAATGAAAAACTGTTTTTT.

This chain uses TRBV28 with TRBJ1-2; D is uncertain. CDR1 and CDR2 (germline): MDHEN, SYDVKM. There are 13 residues in the CDR3. The V end lost 9 bases, the J end lost 3 bases, and 14 bases lay between the germline ends. The CDR3 protein is CASQAGGDYGYTF. The CDR3 bases are TGTGCCAGTCAGGCCGGAGGCGACTATGGCTACACCTTC.

The chain has TRBV11-2 and TRBJ2-7, with 7 bases fitting TRBD1. Per the germline V gene, CDR1 is SGHAT and CDR2 is FQNNGV. The junction had 9 bases not matched to a gene; V was cut back by 5 bases and J by 2 bases. CDR3 length: 15 amino acids. The CDR3 coding sequence is TGTGCCAGCAGCGTCGCCGGGACAGCAACCTACGAGCAGTACTTC. Translation gives CASSVAGTATYEQYF.